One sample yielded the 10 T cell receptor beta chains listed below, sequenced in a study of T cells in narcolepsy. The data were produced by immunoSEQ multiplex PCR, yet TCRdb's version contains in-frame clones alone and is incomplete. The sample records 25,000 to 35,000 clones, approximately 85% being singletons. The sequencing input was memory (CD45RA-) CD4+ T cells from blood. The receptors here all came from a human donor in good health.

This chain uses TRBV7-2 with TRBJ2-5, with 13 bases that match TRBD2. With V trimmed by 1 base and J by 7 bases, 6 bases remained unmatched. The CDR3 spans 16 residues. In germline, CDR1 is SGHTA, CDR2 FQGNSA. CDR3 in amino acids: CASSLVLAGGSRTQYF. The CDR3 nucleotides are TGTGCCAGCAGCTTAGTACTAGCGGGGGGGTCCCGGACCCAGTACTTC.

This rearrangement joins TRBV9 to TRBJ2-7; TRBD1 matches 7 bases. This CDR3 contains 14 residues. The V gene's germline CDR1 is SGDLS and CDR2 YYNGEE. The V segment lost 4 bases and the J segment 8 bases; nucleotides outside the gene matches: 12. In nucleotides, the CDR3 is TGTGCCAGCAGCTTCGGACAGGACCCCGTCCAGCAGTACTTC. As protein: CASSFGQDPVQQYF.

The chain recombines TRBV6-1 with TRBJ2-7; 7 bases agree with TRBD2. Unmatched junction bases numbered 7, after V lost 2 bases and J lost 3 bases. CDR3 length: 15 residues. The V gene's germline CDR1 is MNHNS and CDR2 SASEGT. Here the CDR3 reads CASSEKRVAGYEQYF. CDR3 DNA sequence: TGTGCCAGCAGTGAAAAAAGGGTAGCGGGCTACGAGCAGTACTTC.

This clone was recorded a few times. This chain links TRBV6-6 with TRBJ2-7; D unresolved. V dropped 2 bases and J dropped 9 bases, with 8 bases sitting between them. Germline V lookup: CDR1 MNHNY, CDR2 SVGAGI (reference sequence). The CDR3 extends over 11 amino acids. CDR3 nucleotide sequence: TGTGCCAGCAGTTACGGGCCAGTGCAGTACTTC. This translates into CASSYGPVQYF.

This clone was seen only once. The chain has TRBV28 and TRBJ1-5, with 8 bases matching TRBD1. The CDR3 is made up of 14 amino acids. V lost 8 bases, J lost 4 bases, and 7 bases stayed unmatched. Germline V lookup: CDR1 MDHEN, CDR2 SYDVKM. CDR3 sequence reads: CASETGAGNQPQHF. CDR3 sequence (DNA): TGTGCCAGCGAGACAGGGGCTGGTAATCAGCCCCAGCATTTT.

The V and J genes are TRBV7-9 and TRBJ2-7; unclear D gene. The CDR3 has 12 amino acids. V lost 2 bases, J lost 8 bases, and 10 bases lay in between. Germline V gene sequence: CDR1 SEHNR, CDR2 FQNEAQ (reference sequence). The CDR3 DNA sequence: TGTGCCAGCAGCTTACCTGATTCCCAGCAGTACTTC. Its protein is CASSLPDSQQYF.

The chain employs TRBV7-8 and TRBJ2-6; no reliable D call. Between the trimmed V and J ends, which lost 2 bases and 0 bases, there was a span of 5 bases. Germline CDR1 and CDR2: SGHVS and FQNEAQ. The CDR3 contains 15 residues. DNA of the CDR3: TGTGCCAGCAGCTTACGCCTCTCTGGGGCCAACGTCCTGACTTTC. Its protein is CASSLRLSGANVLTF.

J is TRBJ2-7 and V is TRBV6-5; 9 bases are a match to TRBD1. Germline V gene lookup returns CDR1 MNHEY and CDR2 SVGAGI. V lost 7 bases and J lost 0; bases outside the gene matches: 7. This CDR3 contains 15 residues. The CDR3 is CASNKQGASSYEQYF. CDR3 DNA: TGTGCCAGCAACAAACAGGGGGCGAGCTCCTACGAGCAGTACTTC.

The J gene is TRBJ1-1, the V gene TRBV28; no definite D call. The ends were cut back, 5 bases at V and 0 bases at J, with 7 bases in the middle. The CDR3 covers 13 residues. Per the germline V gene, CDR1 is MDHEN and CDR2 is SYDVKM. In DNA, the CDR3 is TGTGCCAGCAGTCCGGCAGTGAACACTGAAGCTTTCTTT. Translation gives CASSPAVNTEAFF.

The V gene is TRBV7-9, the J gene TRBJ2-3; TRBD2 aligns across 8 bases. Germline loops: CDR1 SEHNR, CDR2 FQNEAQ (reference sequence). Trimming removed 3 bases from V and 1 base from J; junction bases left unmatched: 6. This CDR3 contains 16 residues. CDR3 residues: CASSFLSGSRTDTQYF. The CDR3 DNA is TGTGCCAGCAGCTTTCTCAGCGGGAGTCGCACAGATACGCAGTATTTT. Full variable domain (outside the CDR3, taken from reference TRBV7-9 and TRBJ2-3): DTGVSQNPRHKITKRGQNVTFRCDPISEHNRLYWYRQTLGQGPEFLTYFQNEAQLEKSRLLSDRFSAERPKGSFSTLEIQRTEQGDSAMYLCASSFLSGSRTDTQYFGPGTRLTVL.